This T cell receptor beta chain was documented in a study of metastatic and nonmetastatic thyroid tumors. The overall study: From malignant and benign thyroid patients, repertoires in blood and in tumor or nodule tissue were compared. Study-wide results and caveats: Significantly greater TCR beta diversity was reportedly found in malignant thyroid tumors than in benign nodules (in blood and tumor).

The V gene's germline CDR1 is SEHNR and CDR2 FQNEAQ (reference sequence). V shed 2 bases and J 2 bases; nucleotides not matched to a gene: 1. The length of the CDR3 is 14 residues. MiXCR reprocessed the PCR reads for TCRdb. The repertoire consists of around 5,400 clones, with about 35% occurring once and the leading ten covering 20% to 30%. Until they underwent thyroid surgery, no patient had received any treatment. In the case of this clone: What it recognizes is unknown.

The receptor was isolated from a female donor with papillary thyroid cancer or a benign thyroid nodule (not recorded which). Some clones in this sample may be carry-over from other donors' samples. V and J are TRBV7-9 and TRBJ2-3, with 7 bases fitting TRBD2. Specimen: adjacent normal tissue. The CDR3 sequence: CASSLRDYTDTQYF. The DNA of the CDR3 is TGTGCCAGCAGCTTACGGGACTACACAGATACGCAGTATTTT.